This T cell receptor (beta chain) derives from a study of cytomegalovirus exposure and HLA in healthy donors. Study information: Researchers found that just over 80% of some 400 genotyped donors fell within the Caucasian-associated ancestry cluster.

About this clone: The target antigen is unknown.

PCR was performed using 60 Vbeta and 13 Jbeta primers. Clones were sequenced by immunoSEQ multiplex PCR, and TCRdb holds only the in-frame ones, with some missing. The table shows approximately 170,000 clones, with 55% to 80% occurring only once. Germline CDR1 is SGHRS and CDR2 is YFSETQ. The CDR3 has 16 amino acids. V lost 0 bases to trimming and J lost 2 bases; unmatched junction nucleotides: 3. Study results and limitations: What a later analysis reportedly showed was that an Asian-associated ancestry cluster had fewer N-insertions than the roughly 670-donor mean. A later analysis by the authors found several of the most significant clusters apparently linked to common viral pathogens. For most TCR beta V segments, an earlier analysis put the productive rate at about 90% or about 30% of the time.

The sequenced sample consisted of PBMCs. This receptor was obtained from a woman aged 18-29 years in good health and CMV-seropositive. The genes are TRBV5-1 and TRBJ2-1; 9 bases agree with TRBD2. CDR3 region: CASSLDSGGTYNEQFF. CDR3 DNA sequence: TGCGCCAGCAGCTTGGACAGCGGGGGGACCTACAATGAGCAGTTCTTC.